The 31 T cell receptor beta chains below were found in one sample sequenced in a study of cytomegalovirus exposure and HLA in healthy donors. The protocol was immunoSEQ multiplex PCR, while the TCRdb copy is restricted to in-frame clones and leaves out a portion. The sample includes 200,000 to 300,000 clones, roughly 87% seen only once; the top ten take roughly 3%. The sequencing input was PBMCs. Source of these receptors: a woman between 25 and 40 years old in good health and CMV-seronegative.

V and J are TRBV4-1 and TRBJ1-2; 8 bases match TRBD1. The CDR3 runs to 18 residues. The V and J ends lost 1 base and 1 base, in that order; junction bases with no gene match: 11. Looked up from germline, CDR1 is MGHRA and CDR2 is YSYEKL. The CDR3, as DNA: TGCGCCAGCAGCCAAGCAGAGGGGACAGGACCAATTAACTATGGCTACACCTTC. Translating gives CASSQAEGTGPINYGYTF.

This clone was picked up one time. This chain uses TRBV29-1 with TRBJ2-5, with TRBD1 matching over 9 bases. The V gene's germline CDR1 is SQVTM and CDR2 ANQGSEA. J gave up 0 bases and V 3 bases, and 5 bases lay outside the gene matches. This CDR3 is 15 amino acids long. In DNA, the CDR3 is TGCAGCGTTGACGCTGGGACAGGGTACCAAGAGACCCAGTACTTC. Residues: CSVDAGTGYQETQYF.

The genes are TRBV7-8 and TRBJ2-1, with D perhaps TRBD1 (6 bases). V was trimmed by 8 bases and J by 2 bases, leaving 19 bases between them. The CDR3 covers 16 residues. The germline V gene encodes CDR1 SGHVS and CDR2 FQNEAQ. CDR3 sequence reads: CASRLYRAGAYNEQFF. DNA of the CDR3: TGTGCCAGCCGACTGTACAGGGCCGGGGCCTACAATGAGCAGTTCTTC.

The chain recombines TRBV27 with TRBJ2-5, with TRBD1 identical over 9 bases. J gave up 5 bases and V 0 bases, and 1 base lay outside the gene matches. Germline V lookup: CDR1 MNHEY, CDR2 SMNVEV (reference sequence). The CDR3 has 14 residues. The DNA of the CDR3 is TGTGCCAGCAGTTTATCGGGACAGGGCGAGACCCAGTACTTC. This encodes CASSLSGQGETQYF.

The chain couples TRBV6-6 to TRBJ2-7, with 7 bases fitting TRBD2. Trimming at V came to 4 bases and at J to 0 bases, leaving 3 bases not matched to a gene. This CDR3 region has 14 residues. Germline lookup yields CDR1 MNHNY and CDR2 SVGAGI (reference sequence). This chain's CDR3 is CASSLSGGSYEQYF. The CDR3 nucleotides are TGTGCCAGCAGTTTATCGGGGGGCTCCTACGAGCAGTACTTC.

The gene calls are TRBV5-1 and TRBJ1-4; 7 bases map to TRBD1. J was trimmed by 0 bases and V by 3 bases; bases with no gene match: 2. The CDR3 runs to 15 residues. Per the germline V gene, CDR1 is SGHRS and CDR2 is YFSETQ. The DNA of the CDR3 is TGCGCCAGCAGCTCTGGGACAGCAACTAATGAAAAACTGTTTTTT. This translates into CASSSGTATNEKLFF.

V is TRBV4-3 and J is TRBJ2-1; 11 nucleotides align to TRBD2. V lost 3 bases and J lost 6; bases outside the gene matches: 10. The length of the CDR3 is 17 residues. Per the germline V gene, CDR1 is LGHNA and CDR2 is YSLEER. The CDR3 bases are TGCGCCAGCAGCCATGGGGGGGCGACTAGCGGGACCAATGAGCAGTTCTTC. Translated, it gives CASSHGGATSGTNEQFF.

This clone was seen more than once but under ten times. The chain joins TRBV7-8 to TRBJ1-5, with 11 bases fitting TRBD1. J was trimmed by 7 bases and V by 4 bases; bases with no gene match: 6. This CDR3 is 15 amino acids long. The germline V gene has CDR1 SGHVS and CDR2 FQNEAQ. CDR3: CASSWDRGGGQPQHF. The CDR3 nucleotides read TGTGCCAGCAGCTGGGACAGGGGGGGCGGCCAGCCCCAGCATTTT.

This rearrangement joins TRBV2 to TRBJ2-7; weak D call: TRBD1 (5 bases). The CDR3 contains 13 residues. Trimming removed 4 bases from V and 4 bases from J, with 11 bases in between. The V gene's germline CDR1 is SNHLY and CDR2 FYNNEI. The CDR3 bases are TGTGCCAGCAGTGCCAGGGCCCAATACGAGCAGTACTTC. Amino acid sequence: CASSARAQYEQYF. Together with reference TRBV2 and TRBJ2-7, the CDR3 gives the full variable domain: EPEVTQTPSHQVTQMGQEVILRCVPISNHLYFYWYRQILGQKVEFLVSFYNNEISEKSEIFDDQFSVERPDGSNFTLKIRSTKLEDSAMYFCASSARAQYEQYFGPGTRLTVT.

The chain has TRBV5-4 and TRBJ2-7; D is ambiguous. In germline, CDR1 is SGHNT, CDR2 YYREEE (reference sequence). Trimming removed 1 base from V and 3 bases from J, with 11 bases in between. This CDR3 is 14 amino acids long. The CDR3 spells CASSLLANRYEQYF. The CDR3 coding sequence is TGTGCCAGCAGCTTGTTGGCGAATCGCTACGAGCAGTACTTC.

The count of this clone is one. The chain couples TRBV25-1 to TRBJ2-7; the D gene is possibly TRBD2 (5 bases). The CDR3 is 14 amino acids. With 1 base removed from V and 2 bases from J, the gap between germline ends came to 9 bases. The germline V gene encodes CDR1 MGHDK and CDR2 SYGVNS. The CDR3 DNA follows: TGTGCCAGCAGTGAATCGCGGGTCCCCTACGAGCAGTACTTC. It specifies CASSESRVPYEQYF.

CDR3 loop: CAGISGLAGDEQYF. The DNA of the CDR3 is TGTGCCGGGATATCTGGACTAGCGGGAGACGAGCAGTACTTC. This rearrangement joins TRBV30 to TRBJ2-7, with 13 bases lining up with TRBD2. CDR1 is GTSNPN and CDR2 is SVGIG in the germline V gene (reference sequence). Trimming took 8 bases from V and 5 from J; bases not matched to a gene: 9. The CDR3 has 14 amino acids.

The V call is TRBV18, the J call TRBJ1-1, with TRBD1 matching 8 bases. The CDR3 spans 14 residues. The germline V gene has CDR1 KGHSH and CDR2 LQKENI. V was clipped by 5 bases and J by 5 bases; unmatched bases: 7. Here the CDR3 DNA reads TGTGCCAGCTCAGAGCAGGGGGCTAGAACTGAAGCTTTCTTT. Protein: CASSEQGARTEAFF.

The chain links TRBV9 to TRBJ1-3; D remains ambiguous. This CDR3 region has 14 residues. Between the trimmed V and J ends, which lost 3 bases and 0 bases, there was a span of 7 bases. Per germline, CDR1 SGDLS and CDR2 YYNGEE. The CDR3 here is CASSESNSGNTIYF. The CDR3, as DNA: TGTGCCAGCAGCGAGAGTAACTCTGGAAACACCATATATTTT.

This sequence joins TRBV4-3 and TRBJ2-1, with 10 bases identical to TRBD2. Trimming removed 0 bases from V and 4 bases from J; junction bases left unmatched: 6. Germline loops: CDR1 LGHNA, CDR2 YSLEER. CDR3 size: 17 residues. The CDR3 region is CASSQDPPSGSYNEQFF. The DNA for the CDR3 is TGCGCCAGCAGCCAAGATCCCCCTAGCGGGAGTTACAATGAGCAGTTCTTC.

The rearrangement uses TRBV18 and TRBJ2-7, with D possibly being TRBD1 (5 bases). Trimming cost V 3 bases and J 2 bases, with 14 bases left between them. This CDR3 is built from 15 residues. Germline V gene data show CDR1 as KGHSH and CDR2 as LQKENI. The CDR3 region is CASSPTGVGPYEQYF. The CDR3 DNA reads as TGTGCCAGCTCACCTACAGGTGTTGGCCCCTACGAGCAGTACTTC.

CDR3 nucleotide sequence: TGTGCCACTTCGACGGGACACTTAAAAGAGACCCAGTACTTC. Amino acids: CATSTGHLKETQYF. The chain carries TRBV11-2 and TRBJ2-5; D is perhaps TRBD1 (6 bases). In germline, CDR1 is SGHAT, CDR2 FQNNGV. The CDR3 contains 14 residues. V was clipped by 10 bases and J by 3 bases, with 18 bases between them.

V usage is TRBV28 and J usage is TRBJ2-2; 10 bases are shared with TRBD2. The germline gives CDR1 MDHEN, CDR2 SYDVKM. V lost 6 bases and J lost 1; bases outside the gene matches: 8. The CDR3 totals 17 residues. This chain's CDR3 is CASSSPGLALNTGELFF. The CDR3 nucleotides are TGTGCCAGCAGCTCCCCGGGACTAGCGTTGAACACCGGGGAGCTGTTTTTT.

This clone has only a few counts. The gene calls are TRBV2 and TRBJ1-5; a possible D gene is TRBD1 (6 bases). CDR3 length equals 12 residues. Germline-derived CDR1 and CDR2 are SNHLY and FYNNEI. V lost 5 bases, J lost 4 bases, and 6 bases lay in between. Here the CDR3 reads CASSTGNQPQHF. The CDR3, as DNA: TGTGCCAGCAGTACAGGGAATCAGCCCCAGCATTTT.

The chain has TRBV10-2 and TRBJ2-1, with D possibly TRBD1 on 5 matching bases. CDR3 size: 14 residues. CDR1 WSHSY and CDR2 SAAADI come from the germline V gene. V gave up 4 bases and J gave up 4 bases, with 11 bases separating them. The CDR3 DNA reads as TGCGCCAGCAGTGCAGGGATAGAGTACAATGAGCAGTTCTTC. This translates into CASSAGIEYNEQFF.

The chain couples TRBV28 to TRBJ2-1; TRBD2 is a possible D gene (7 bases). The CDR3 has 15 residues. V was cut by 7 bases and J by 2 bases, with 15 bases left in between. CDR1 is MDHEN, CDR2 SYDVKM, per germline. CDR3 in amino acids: CASTSHGGPYNEQFF. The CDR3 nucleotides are TGTGCCAGCACCTCACACGGGGGGCCCTACAATGAGCAGTTCTTC.

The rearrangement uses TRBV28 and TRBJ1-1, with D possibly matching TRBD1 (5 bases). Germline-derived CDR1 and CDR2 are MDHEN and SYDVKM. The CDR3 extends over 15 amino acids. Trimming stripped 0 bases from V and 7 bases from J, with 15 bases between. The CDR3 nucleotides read TGTGCCAGCAGTTTATGGGACATTTTGAACGGTGAAGCTTTCTTT. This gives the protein CASSLWDILNGEAFF. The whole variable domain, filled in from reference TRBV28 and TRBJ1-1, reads DVKVTQSSRYLVKRTGEKVFLECVQDMDHENMFWYRQDPGLGLRLIYFSYDVKMKEKGDIPEGYSVSREKKERFSLILESASTNQTSMYLCASSLWDILNGEAFFGQGTRLTVV.

The CDR3 region is CASSDVRGHEQYF. The CDR3 region has the DNA TGTGCCAGCAGTGACGTAAGGGGCCACGAGCAGTACTTC. This chain joins TRBV2 and TRBJ2-7, with a tentative D call TRBD1 (5 bases). Between the trimmed V and J ends, which lost 3 bases and 5 bases, there was a span of 11 bases. There are 13 residues in the CDR3. Germline loops: CDR1 SNHLY, CDR2 FYNNEI.

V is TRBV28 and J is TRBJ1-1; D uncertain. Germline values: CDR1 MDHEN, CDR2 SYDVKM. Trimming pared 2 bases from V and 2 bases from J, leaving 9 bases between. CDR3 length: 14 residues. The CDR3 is CASSLDSINTEAFF. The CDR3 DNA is TGTGCCAGCAGTTTAGATTCGATAAACACTGAAGCTTTCTTT.

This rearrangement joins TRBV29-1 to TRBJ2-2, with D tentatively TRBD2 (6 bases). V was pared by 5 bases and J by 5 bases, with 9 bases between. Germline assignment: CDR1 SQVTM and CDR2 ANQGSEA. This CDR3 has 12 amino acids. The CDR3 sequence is CSVWRGTGELFF. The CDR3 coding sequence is TGCAGCGTTTGGAGGGGTACCGGGGAGCTGTTTTTT.

CDR3 sequence (DNA): TGTGCCAGCAGCCCAGTAGATGGCAGGATGGCCCATGAGCAGTTCTTC. Translating gives CASSPVDGRMAHEQFF. V and J are TRBV9 and TRBJ2-1; no clear D gene. The CDR3 loop spans 16 amino acids. The germline CDR1 and CDR2 sequences are SGDLS and YYNGEE. V lost 4 bases to trimming and J lost 8 bases, with 22 bases between them.

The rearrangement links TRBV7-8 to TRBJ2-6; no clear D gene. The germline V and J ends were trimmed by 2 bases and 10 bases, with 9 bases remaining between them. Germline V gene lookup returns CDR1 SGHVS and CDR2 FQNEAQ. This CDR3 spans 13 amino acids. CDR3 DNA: TGTGCCAGCAGCTTACGAGCGCTGAACGTCCTGACTTTC. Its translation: CASSLRALNVLTF.

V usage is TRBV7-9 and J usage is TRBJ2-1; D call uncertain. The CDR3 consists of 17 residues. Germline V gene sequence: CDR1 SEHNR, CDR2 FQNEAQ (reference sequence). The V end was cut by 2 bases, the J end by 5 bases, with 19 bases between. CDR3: CASSLYRALTGDNEQFF. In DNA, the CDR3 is TGTGCCAGCAGCTTATATCGGGCCTTAACTGGAGACAATGAGCAGTTCTTC.

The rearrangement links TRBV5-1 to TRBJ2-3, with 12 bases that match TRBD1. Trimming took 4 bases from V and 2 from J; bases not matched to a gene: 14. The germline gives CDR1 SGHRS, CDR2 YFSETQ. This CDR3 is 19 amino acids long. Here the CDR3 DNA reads TGCGCCAGCAGCGAGGCGGGACAGGGGGCGCCGCGCCCCACAGATACGCAGTATTTT. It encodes CASSEAGQGAPRPTDTQYF. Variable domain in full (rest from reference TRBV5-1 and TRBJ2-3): KAGVTQTPRYLIKTRGQQVTLSCSPISGHRSVSWYQQTPGQGLQFLFEYFSETQRNKGNFPGRFSGRQFSNSRSEMNVSTLELGDSALYLCASSEAGQGAPRPTDTQYFGPGTRLTVL.

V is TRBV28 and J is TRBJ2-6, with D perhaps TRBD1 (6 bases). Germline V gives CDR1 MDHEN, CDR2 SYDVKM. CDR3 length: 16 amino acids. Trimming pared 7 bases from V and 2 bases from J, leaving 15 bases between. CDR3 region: CASTGHGPPGANVLTF. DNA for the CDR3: TGTGCCAGCACGGGACACGGGCCCCCTGGGGCCAACGTCCTGACTTTC.

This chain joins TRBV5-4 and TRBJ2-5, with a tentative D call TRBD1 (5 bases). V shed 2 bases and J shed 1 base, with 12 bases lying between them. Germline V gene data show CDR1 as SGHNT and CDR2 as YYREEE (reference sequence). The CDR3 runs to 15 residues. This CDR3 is CASSFRSDSQETQYF. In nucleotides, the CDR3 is TGTGCCAGCAGCTTCCGATCCGACAGCCAAGAGACCCAGTACTTC.